This T cell receptor (beta chain) was recovered during a study of vaccination and CD4 T cells after COVID-19. Points from the study as a whole: Convalescent patients had 304 of 307 vaccine-specific clones showing spike mono-reactivity. The cohort comprised relatively few convalescent patients, and no early post-infection timepoints were analyzed.

Treatment of the sample: roughly ten-day PBMC culture with coronavirus spike peptide pools or control peptides (ViraFEST assay). IL-2 (around 9.1 IU/ml) and peptide pools (roughly 10 ug/ml) were added to cultures of 1.5 million to 2 million PBMCs per well. Fresh medium (containing IL-2) replaced half the medium on days 3 and 7. In its sample, this clonotype was seen a few times. The antigen remains unidentified. The V gene lost 3 bases and the J gene lost 6 bases, with 12 bases spanning the gap. This CDR3 spans 14 amino acids. Germline CDR1 reads MNHEY; CDR2 reads SMNVEV (reference sequence). Cultured CD4+ T-cell DNA underwent Oncomine TCR Beta short-read sequencing. TCRdb reanalysed the PCR reads using MiXCR and keeps one entry per CDR3 protein. The profile shows around 1,700 distinct CDR3 sequences, roughly two thirds of them singletons.

This clonotype was sampled from a human donor who had recovered from COVID-19. V and J are TRBV27 and TRBJ1-5, with D possibly TRBD1 on 5 matching bases. The source material was CD4+ T cells from blood, cultured in vitro, sampled after SARS-CoV-2 vaccination. The CDR3 here is CASSFGGGGQPQHF. The CDR3 bases are TGTGCCAGCAGTTTCGGGGGGGGAGGTCAGCCCCAGCATTTT.